The 20 T cell receptor beta chains below all came from one sample that was sequenced in a study of shared clonotypes between healthy human individuals. Naive CD8 cells lacked CD45RO, underwent positive selection for CCR7 and left out terminally differentiated effector memory CD45RA+ cells. Libraries were prepared by immunoSEQ multiplex PCR; TCRdb keeps only in-frame clonotypes and omits some of them. In the table there are roughly 2,000,000 clones, around 93% of which are singletons. The sample consisted of naive CD8+ T cells from PBMCs. These receptors were taken from a man aged 18 to 29 in good health. Some clones in this sample may be carry-over from other donors' samples.

This clone has more than one count but fewer than ten. V usage is TRBV4-2 and J usage is TRBJ1-1; no reliable D call. CDR1 LGHNA and CDR2 YNFKEQ come from the germline V gene. V was cut by 1 base and J by 7 bases, with 10 bases left in between. The CDR3 sequence is 13 residues long. The CDR3 region is CASSQVGALEAFF. The CDR3 coding sequence is TGTGCCAGCAGCCAAGTTGGTGCACTTGAAGCTTTCTTT.

CDR3 sequence (DNA): TGTGCCAGCAGCTGGGGGCACGATGAGCAGTTCTTC. Translated: CASSWGHDEQFF. The chain couples TRBV7-9 to TRBJ2-1; maybe TRBD1 (6 bases). The germline V and J ends were trimmed by 4 bases and 8 bases, with 9 bases remaining between them. Germline V gene lookup returns CDR1 SEHNR and CDR2 FQNEAQ (reference sequence). The CDR3 length is 12 residues.

The chain recombines TRBV28 with TRBJ1-4; 11 bases agree with TRBD1. Germline loops: CDR1 MDHEN, CDR2 SYDVKM. V was pared by 2 bases and J by 7 bases, with 3 bases of the junction left unmatched. The CDR3 sequence is 15 residues long. This CDR3 reads CASSLVGTGGEKLFF. CDR3 in DNA: TGTGCCAGCAGTTTAGTCGGGACAGGGGGTGAAAAACTGTTTTTT.

This rearrangement joins TRBV30 to TRBJ2-7; D perhaps matches TRBD2 (6 bases). The CDR3 runs to 17 residues. CDR1 is GTSNPN, CDR2 SVGIG, per germline (reference sequence). Trimming cost V 2 bases and J 2 bases, with 22 bases left between them. The CDR3 region has the DNA TGTGCCTGGAGTCCCGGGACCAGCGGGTGGGACGCCTACGAGCAGTACTTC. Protein sequence: CAWSPGTSGWDAYEQYF.

This rearrangement joins TRBV15 to TRBJ2-5; D remains ambiguous. CDR1 is LNHNV and CDR2 is YYDKDF in the germline V gene (reference sequence). Trimming took 0 bases from V and 5 from J, leaving 7 bases between them. This CDR3 spans 13 amino acids. The CDR3 sequence is CATSRDLAETQYF. CDR3 bases: TGTGCCACCAGCAGAGATCTTGCGGAGACCCAGTACTTC.

This chain joins TRBV9 and TRBJ2-2; no firm D call. The V gene lost 7 bases and the J gene lost 1 base, with 8 bases spanning the gap. The CDR3 sequence is 13 residues long. The germline gives CDR1 SGDLS, CDR2 YYNGEE. Written as DNA, the CDR3 is TGTGCCAGCGTCAGAGGGAACACCGGGGAGCTGTTTTTT. It specifies CASVRGNTGELFF.

The chain couples TRBV10-2 to TRBJ2-1; D gene uncertain. The V and J ends lost 5 bases and 7 bases respectively, with 9 bases between them. Germline CDR1 WSHSY, CDR2 SAAADI. The CDR3 runs to 12 residues. In DNA form, the CDR3 reads TGCGCCAGCAGTCGCCTAGTGAATGAGCAGTTCTTC. Amino acid sequence: CASSRLVNEQFF.

This clone was seen more than once but under ten times. Other DNA sequences in the same sample also yield this CDR3. The rearrangement uses TRBV15 and TRBJ1-5, with D possibly being TRBD1 (5 bases). In germline, CDR1 is LNHNV, CDR2 YYDKDF (reference sequence). The CDR3 is 14 residues long. The V end lost 1 base, the J end lost 4 bases, and 8 bases lay between the germline ends. DNA for the CDR3: TGTGCCACCAGCAGAGTGGGGGGGAATCAGCCCCAGCATTTT. Amino acid sequence: CATSRVGGNQPQHF.

The chain uses TRBV4-3 and TRBJ2-7; D call uncertain. The CDR3 runs 14 residues. CDR1 and CDR2 (germline): LGHNA, YSLEER. With 3 bases removed from V and 5 bases from J, the gap between germline ends came to 14 bases. CDR3 DNA: TGCGCCAGCAGCCACCGGAGAGAAACCAACGAGCAGTACTTC. It encodes CASSHRRETNEQYF.

The chain recombines TRBV27 with TRBJ2-1; tentatively, D is TRBD2 (5 bases). Germline CDR1 and CDR2: MNHEY and SMNVEV (reference sequence). The germline V and J ends were trimmed by 5 bases and 2 bases, with 13 bases remaining between them. This CDR3 contains 15 residues. The CDR3 loop is CASSPQTGTYNEQFF. CDR3 in DNA: TGTGCCAGCAGTCCCCAAACGGGAACCTACAATGAGCAGTTCTTC.

The J gene is TRBJ1-1, the V gene TRBV7-6; 7 bases are a match to TRBD1. After removal of 5 bases from V and 1 base from J, the junction contained 4 bases not matched to a gene. CDR1 and CDR2 (germline): SGHVS, FNYEAQ. The CDR3 consists of 14 residues. The CDR3 region is CASSPGGENTEAFF. CDR3 sequence (DNA): TGTGCCAGCAGCCCAGGGGGGGAGAACACTGAAGCTTTCTTT. Full variable domain (remainder filled in from reference TRBV7-6 and TRBJ1-1): GAGVSQSPRYKVTKRGQDVALRCDPISGHVSLYWYRQALGQGPEFLTYFNYEAQQDKSGLPNDRFSAERPEGSISTLTIQRTEQRDSAMYRCASSPGGENTEAFFGQGTRLTVV.

This chain links TRBV14 with TRBJ2-1, with 8 nucleotides matching TRBD1. CDR1 and CDR2 from the germline V gene are SGHDN and FVKESK. CDR3 length: 18 amino acids. J was trimmed by 4 bases and V by 0 bases; bases with no gene match: 11. In nucleotides, the CDR3 is TGTGCCAGCAGCCAAGACCCCCGACAGGGGCCCTTTTACAATGAGCAGTTCTTC. This translates into CASSQDPRQGPFYNEQFF.

V is TRBV27 and J is TRBJ1-1; D perhaps matches TRBD1 (5 bases). Per the germline V gene, CDR1 is MNHEY and CDR2 is SMNVEV (reference sequence). Trimming stripped 0 bases from V and 5 bases from J, with 13 bases between. This CDR3 is 15 amino acids long. The CDR3 is CASSLSQGGLTEAFF. CDR3 sequence (DNA): TGTGCCAGCAGTTTATCCCAGGGTGGATTAACTGAAGCTTTCTTT.

This chain links TRBV7-6 with TRBJ2-1; D ambiguous. CDR3 length: 15 residues. Trimming removed 2 bases at V and 0 bases at J, with 8 bases between. Per the germline V gene, CDR1 is SGHVS and CDR2 is FNYEAQ. CDR3 sequence reads: CASSLSESSYNEQFF. For the CDR3, the DNA is TGTGCCAGCAGCTTAAGCGAGAGCTCCTACAATGAGCAGTTCTTC.

This chain connects TRBV6-6 to TRBJ2-2; 9 bases align to TRBD2. The CDR3 sequence is 16 residues long. Germline V CDR1 and CDR2: MNHNY, SVGAGI (reference sequence). Losses at the gene ends were 3 bases for V and 1 base for J; bases not matched to a gene: 3. The CDR3: CASSYVTSGNTGELFF. The DNA for the CDR3 is TGTGCCAGCAGTTATGTGACTAGCGGGAACACCGGGGAGCTGTTTTTT.

The chain links TRBV11-2 to TRBJ1-1; 8 nucleotides align to TRBD1. This CDR3 is built from 14 residues. Trimming at V came to 1 base and at J to 6 bases, leaving 4 bases not matched to a gene. Per germline, CDR1 SGHAT and CDR2 FQNNGV. The CDR3, as DNA: TGTGCCAGCAGCTTAGCCGCAGGGGGCCCTGAAGCTTTCTTT. It yields the protein CASSLAAGGPEAFF.

The V call is TRBV7-9, the J call TRBJ2-5; TRBD1 matches 7 bases. CDR3 size: 16 residues. V dropped 0 bases and J dropped 5; count of bases not matched to a gene: 9. Germline CDR1 and CDR2: SEHNR and FQNEAQ (reference sequence). CDR3 residues: CASSLALRQGGETQYF. CDR3 coding DNA: TGTGCCAGCAGCTTAGCCCTTAGACAGGGTGGGGAGACCCAGTACTTC.

The chain's CDR3 is CASSLGAIYEQYF. The CDR3 DNA follows: TGTGCCAGCAGTTTGGGGGCGATTTACGAGCAGTACTTC. The rearrangement joins TRBV28 to TRBJ2-7, with a tentative D call TRBD1 (6 bases). Germline V lookup: CDR1 MDHEN, CDR2 SYDVKM. The CDR3 is 13 residues long. The V and J ends lost 3 bases and 4 bases respectively, with 10 bases between them. Filled out from reference TRBV28 and TRBJ2-7, the complete variable domain reads DVKVTQSSRYLVKRTGEKVFLECVQDMDHENMFWYRQDPGLGLRLIYFSYDVKMKEKGDIPEGYSVSREKKERFSLILESASTNQTSMYLCASSLGAIYEQYFGPGTRLTVT.

V is TRBV6-5 and J is TRBJ2-5; 8 bases align to TRBD2. The CDR3 contains 15 residues. J lost 5 bases, V lost 6 bases, and 11 bases had no gene match. The V gene's germline CDR1 is MNHEY and CDR2 SVGAGI. The CDR3 here is CASSQSGRVAETQYF. The CDR3 nucleotides read TGTGCCAGCAGCCAAAGCGGGAGAGTTGCGGAGACCCAGTACTTC.

A single count supports this clone. The same CDR3 can be traced to other DNA sequences in this sample. V usage is TRBV6-1 and J usage is TRBJ2-7; D unresolved. CDR3 size: 13 residues. Germline CDR1 reads MNHNS; CDR2 reads SASEGT. Trimming stripped 2 bases from V and 2 bases from J, with 7 bases between. Here the CDR3 reads CASSEWAAYEQYF. The CDR3, as DNA: TGTGCCAGCAGTGAATGGGCCGCCTACGAGCAGTACTTC.